A single T cell receptor (beta chain) is shown here with its context. Other DNA sequences within the sample encode an identical CDR3. This sample is part of a study of shared clonotypes between healthy human individuals. Germline values: CDR1 SGDLS, CDR2 YYNGEE. Germline trimming cut 3 bases from V and 2 bases from J; bases unmatched to any gene: 5. There are 15 residues in the CDR3. The DNA input per sorted-subset replicate PCR was about 180 ng, corresponding to 28,000 or so T cell genomes. This table comes from immunoSEQ multiplex PCR, and its TCRdb copy is limited to in-frame clones, with some not included. Of roughly 2,500,000 clones in the sample, under 95% are singletons; the top ten hold 0.36%.

The sequenced sample was naive CD4+ T cells from PBMCs. The sample's subset: CD45RA+ positively selected. This clonotype was sampled from a man aged 18 to 35 in good health. Some clones in this sample may be carry-over from other donors' samples. J is TRBJ2-3 and V is TRBV9, with 8 bases that match TRBD2. The CDR3 DNA is TGTGCCAGCAGCGCCACTAGCGGCCTCACAGATACGCAGTATTTT. Translated, it gives CASSATSGLTDTQYF.